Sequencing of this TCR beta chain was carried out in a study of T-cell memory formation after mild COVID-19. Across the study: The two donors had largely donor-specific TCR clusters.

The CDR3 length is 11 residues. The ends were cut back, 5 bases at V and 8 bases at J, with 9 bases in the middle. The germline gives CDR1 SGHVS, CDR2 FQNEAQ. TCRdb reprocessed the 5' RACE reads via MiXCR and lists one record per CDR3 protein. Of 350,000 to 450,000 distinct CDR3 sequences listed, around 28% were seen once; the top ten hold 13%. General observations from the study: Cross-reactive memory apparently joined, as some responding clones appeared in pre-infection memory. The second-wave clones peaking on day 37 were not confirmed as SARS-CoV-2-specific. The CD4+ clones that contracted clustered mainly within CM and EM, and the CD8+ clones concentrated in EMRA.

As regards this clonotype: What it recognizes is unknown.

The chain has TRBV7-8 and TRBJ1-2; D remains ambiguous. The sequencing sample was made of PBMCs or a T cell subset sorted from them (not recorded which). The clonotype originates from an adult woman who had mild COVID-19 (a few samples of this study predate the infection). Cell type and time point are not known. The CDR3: CASSPGSGYTF. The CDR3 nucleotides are TGTGCCAGCAGCCCCGGGTCCGGCTACACCTTC.